This TCR beta chain was sequenced in a study of CD4 T cells in relation to SARS-CoV-2 and coronaviruses. TCRdb keeps only in-frame clones here, not all; method: immunoSEQ multiplex PCR. This table holds 15,000 or so clones, about 79% found once. In germline, CDR1 is MGHDK, CDR2 SYGVNS. The CDR3 spans 12 residues. V lost 2 bases to trimming and J lost 12 bases, with 8 bases between them. This clone turned up a few times. The antigen is not known. Broader study findings: Approximately 65% of donors had memory CD4+ clonotypes crossrecognizing SARS-CoV-2 and common cold coronavirus spike.

CD4+ T cells from unexposed donors were obtained before the COVID-19 pandemic (2011-2018). Isolation of CD4+ T cells took place after about eleven days in culture. Sequencing was performed on CD4+ T cells from PBMCs, cultured in vitro. The TCR originated in a human donor in good health. The chain carries TRBV25-1 and TRBJ1-6; D gene ambiguous. In DNA, the CDR3 is TGTGCCAGCAGTGAAGGAATCCGACCCCTCCACTTT. It is translated as CASSEGIRPLHF.